These 25 T cell receptor beta chains share one sample of origin, sequenced in a study of regulatory T cells in long-lasting Graves disease. The time point denotes: newly diagnosed GD, antithyroid drugs for less than 3 months. PBMC RNA served as the TCR library source. Building the TCR beta libraries relied on iRepertoire HTBI primers, and CDR3 regions underwent Arm-PCR. In TCRdb, the multiplex PCR reads were re-called with MiXCR into one record per CDR3 protein. The profile shows around 450,000 distinct CDR3 sequences, 15% to 20% of them singletons. These data are also associated with another study on T cells in Graves' hyperthyroidism and ophthalmopathy.

The sequences come from peripheral blood mononuclear cells (PBMCs), collected at new diagnosis, from a patient treated with antithyroid drugs. These TCRs come from a man aged 40-50 years with Graves disease.

Of note for this clonotype: This could be a read error, since a much larger clone is one nucleotide away. The conserved closing phenylalanine or tryptophan is absent in this CDR3, likely reflecting a read error. This chain connects TRBV18 to TRBJ1-1, with D uncertain. This CDR3 has 14 residues. V lost 2 bases to trimming and J lost 0 bases, with 7 bases between them. The germline V gene has CDR1 KGHSH and CDR2 LQKENI. The CDR3 region is CASSPLEMNTEAFS. CDR3 DNA: TGTGCCAGCTCACCATTGGAGATGAACACTGAAGCTTTCTCT.

This clonotype turned up a few times. This chain uses TRBV5-1 with TRBJ1-6, with TRBD1 matching over 9 bases. J lost 10 bases, V lost 0 bases, and 5 bases had no gene match. The CDR3 length is 15 residues. In germline, CDR1 is SGHRS, CDR2 YFSETQ. CDR3 amino acids: CASSLVQGARSPLHF. Written as DNA, the CDR3 is TGCGCCAGCAGCTTGGTACAGGGGGCGCGGTCACCCCTCCACTTT.

The chain links TRBV2 to TRBJ2-5; D is perhaps TRBD2 (6 bases). Germline CDR1 reads SNHLY; CDR2 reads FYNNEI. The CDR3 runs to 15 residues. Between the trimmed V and J ends, which lost 3 bases and 1 base, there was a span of 12 bases. CDR3 sequence: CASSEAGRFQETQYF. The CDR3 DNA is TGTGCCAGCAGTGAGGCGGGACGATTCCAAGAGACCCAGTACTTC. The full variable domain, rest sourced from reference TRBV2 and TRBJ2-5, is EPEVTQTPSHQVTQMGQEVILRCVPISNHLYFYWYRQILGQKVEFLVSFYNNEISEKSEIFDDQFSVERPDGSNFTLKIRSTKLEDSAMYFCASSEAGRFQETQYFGPGTRLLVL.

Many counts were recorded for this clonotype. The chain joins TRBV11-2 to TRBJ2-1, with TRBD2 matching over 13 bases. V lost 4 bases, J lost 0 bases, and 9 bases stayed unmatched. The CDR3 covers 19 residues. CDR1 is SGHAT and CDR2 is FQNNGV in the germline V gene. This chain's CDR3 is CASSSRTSGGPSSYNEQFF. The CDR3 DNA reads TGTGCCAGCAGCTCTCGGACTAGCGGGGGACCTAGCTCCTACAATGAGCAGTTCTTC.

The CDR3 reads CASSLTSGRDTGELFF. DNA of the CDR3: TGCGCCAGCAGCTTGACTAGCGGGAGGGACACCGGGGAGCTGTTTTTT. This chain joins TRBV5-1 and TRBJ2-2; 13 bases fit TRBD2. Germline V gene data show CDR1 as SGHRS and CDR2 as YFSETQ. The CDR3 runs to 16 residues. The junction had 0 bases not matched to a gene; V was cut back by 1 base and J by 3 bases.

This clonotype has at least ten counts. V usage is TRBV5-5 and J usage is TRBJ1-1; D not resolved. Germline CDR1 SGHKS, CDR2 YYEKEE (reference sequence). V gave up 4 bases and J gave up 1 base, with 14 bases separating them. The CDR3 runs to 15 residues. The CDR3 reads CASSRSGLGNTEAFF. CDR3 coding DNA: TGTGCCAGCAGCCGCTCGGGGTTGGGGAACACTGAAGCTTTCTTT.

This clonotype has a handful of counts. The V call is TRBV20-1, the J call TRBJ2-1, with 8 nucleotides matching TRBD2. The CDR3 length is 15 residues. V lost 1 base to trimming and J lost 7 bases; unmatched junction nucleotides: 9. Germline V gene data show CDR1 as DFQATT and CDR2 as SNEGSKA (reference sequence). The CDR3 sequence is CSARASGGNKNEQFF. The CDR3 DNA follows: TGCAGTGCTAGAGCCTCGGGAGGGAATAAAAATGAGCAGTTCTTC.

This clonotype was recorded at least ten times. The chain employs TRBV6-1 and TRBJ2-6; D perhaps matches TRBD1 (6 bases). The CDR3 has 18 residues. V was trimmed by 5 bases and J by 3 bases, leaving 20 bases between them. CDR1 and CDR2 (germline): MNHNS, SASEGT. CDR3 region: CASSSLGQRPFGANVLTF. CDR3 nucleotides: TGTGCCAGCAGTAGCCTTGGACAGCGACCTTTTGGGGCCAACGTCCTGACTTTC.

This clonotype was seen many times. The CDR3 region has the DNA TGCAGTGCTAGAAGGCGGGACTATGGCTACACCTTC. This gives the protein CSARRRDYGYTF. The genes are TRBV20-1 and TRBJ1-2; D unresolved. Trimming took off 2 bases at V and 3 bases at J, with 7 bases between the two ends. The germline V gene encodes CDR1 DFQATT and CDR2 SNEGSKA (reference sequence). The CDR3 totals 12 residues.

This clonotype was detected a few times. The chain links TRBV20-1 to TRBJ2-2; possibly TRBD2 for D (6 bases). Trimming pared 5 bases from V and 7 bases from J, leaving 11 bases between. CDR3 length equals 12 residues. Germline V gene data show CDR1 as DFQATT and CDR2 as SNEGSKA (reference sequence). CDR3 sequence (DNA): TGCAGTGCTTTGCGGGGCGGCGGGGAGCTGTTTTTT. This encodes CSALRGGGELFF.

This clonotype was picked up many times. The V gene is TRBV28, the J gene TRBJ2-3; 7 bases map to TRBD1. The CDR3 is 14 amino acids. In germline, CDR1 is MDHEN, CDR2 SYDVKM. Trimming cost V 3 bases and J 5 bases; bases outside gene matches: 5. The CDR3 DNA sequence: TGTGCCAGCAGTTTGACAGGGATGGGAGATACGCAGTATTTT. This encodes CASSLTGMGDTQYF.

This clonotype has at least ten counts. The chain combines TRBV5-1 with TRBJ2-1; TRBD2 might be the D (6 bases). The germline V gene encodes CDR1 SGHRS and CDR2 YFSETQ. The CDR3 is made up of 16 amino acids. The V gene lost 4 bases and the J gene lost 7 bases, with 21 bases spanning the gap. The CDR3 region is CASSRTRRAGENEQFF. The CDR3 DNA follows: TGCGCCAGCAGCCGGACCCGGAGGGCTGGCGAAAATGAGCAGTTCTTC.

This clonotype occurred a few times. This chain links TRBV19 with TRBJ2-5; 13 nucleotides agree with TRBD2. Germline CDR1 is LNHDA and CDR2 is SQIVND (reference sequence). The CDR3 has 15 amino acids. The J segment lost 0 bases and the V segment lost 10 bases, leaving 5 bases of the junction unmatched. CDR3: CATSGLAGNQETQYF. DNA of the CDR3: TGTGCCACCTCGGGACTAGCGGGAAACCAAGAGACCCAGTACTTC.

The rearrangement joins TRBV6-1 to TRBJ2-7; D possibly corresponds to TRBD1 (6 bases). Trimming left V 5 bases short and J 0 bases short, with 11 bases between. This CDR3 has 14 residues. In germline, CDR1 is MNHNS, CDR2 SASEGT. CDR3 region: CASSNTGSSYEQYF. CDR3 nucleotide sequence: TGTGCCAGCAGTAACACAGGGAGCTCCTACGAGCAGTACTTC.

This clonotype was counted ten times or more. The chain recombines TRBV5-1 with TRBJ2-1; 12 positions match TRBD2. Germline V CDR1 and CDR2: SGHRS, YFSETQ. CDR3 length: 19 amino acids. Trimming removed 5 bases from V and 9 bases from J; junction bases left unmatched: 21. CDR3 sequence: CASRASWTSGILPLSEQFF. Here the CDR3 DNA reads TGCGCCAGCAGAGCCTCGTGGACTAGCGGGATATTACCGCTATCTGAGCAGTTCTTC.

This clonotype was detected many times. The missing conserved phenylalanine or tryptophan at the end of this CDR3 makes a read error likely. The limits of the CDR3 on the DNA are not certain, so only TCRdb's listed CDR3 is given. The chain has TRBV2 and TRBJ2-1; TRBD2 reflects the table's D call only, with no check against the DNA. The CDR3 spans 12 residues, counting both ends. Germline CDR1 SNHLY, CDR2 FYNNEI. CDR3 sequence: CASSGSSGRLWG.

A remark on this clonotype: A much larger clone is a single base away; this may be a read error. No conserved phenylalanine or tryptophan ends this CDR3, so it is likely a read error. V is TRBV20-1 and J is TRBJ2-5, with D unclear. The ends were cut back, 5 bases at V and 2 bases at J, with 21 bases in the middle. The V gene's germline CDR1 is DFQATT and CDR2 SNEGSKA (reference sequence). The CDR3 covers 16 residues. The CDR3: CSAGPTPGTLQETQYL. For the CDR3, the DNA is TGCAGTGCTGGACCTACCCCCGGAACCCTACAAGAGACCCAGTACCTC.

The CDR3 bases are TGCGCCAGCAGCGCGGCAGAGTTTAGCTCCTACAATGAGCAGTTCTTC. It yields the protein CASSAAEFSSYNEQFF. The V call is TRBV5-1, the J call TRBJ2-1, with D unclear. The germline CDR1 and CDR2 sequences are SGHRS and YFSETQ. The CDR3 consists of 16 residues. Trimming removed 4 bases at V and 0 bases at J, with 14 bases between.

This clonotype has at least ten counts. This chain joins TRBV11-3 and TRBJ1-1, with D perhaps TRBD1 (5 bases). Germline V gene lookup returns CDR1 SGHNT and CDR2 YENEEA. V lost 5 bases and J 3 bases, leaving 16 bases between the germline ends. This CDR3 spans 15 amino acids. The DNA for the CDR3 is TGTGCCAGCAGCGGCGGACGCTTACAGGACACTGAAGCTTTCTTT. As protein: CASSGGRLQDTEAFF.

Only a few counts were recorded for this clonotype. The chain couples TRBV14 to TRBJ1-2; the D is unclear. This CDR3 has 12 amino acids. Germline assignment: CDR1 SGHDN and CDR2 FVKESK. V lost 1 base and J 5 bases, leaving 5 bases between the germline ends. CDR3 sequence reads: CASSQASYGYTF. The CDR3 region has the DNA TGTGCCAGCAGCCAAGCTTCTTATGGCTACACCTTC. The variable domain in full, with the rest retrieved from reference TRBV14 and TRBJ1-2, is EAGVTQFPSHSVIEKGQTVTLRCDPISGHDNLYWYRRVMGKEIKFLLHFVKESKQDESGMPNNRFLAERTGGTYSTLKVQPAELEDSGVYFCASSQASYGYTFGSGTRLTVV.

In this sample, this clonotype turned up many times. The chain is built from TRBV9 and TRBJ1-1; possible D gene TRBD1, 5 bases. Trimming took 3 bases from V and 1 from J, leaving 7 bases between them. The CDR3 loop spans 13 amino acids. CDR1 is SGDLS, CDR2 YYNGEE, per germline. This CDR3 is CASSEGPNTEAFF. Written as DNA, the CDR3 is TGTGCCAGCAGCGAGGGACCGAACACTGAAGCTTTCTTT.

As concerns this clonotype: This may be a read error, as it is one base from a much larger clone. Lacking the conserved final phenylalanine or tryptophan, this CDR3 likely reflects a read error. V and J are TRBV12-5 and TRBJ1-2, with 8 bases fitting TRBD1. Germline values: CDR1 LGHNT, CDR2 FRNRAP. The CDR3 sequence is 14 residues long. The ends lost 7 bases at V and 2 bases at J; junction bases unmatched: 6. The CDR3 sequence: CASATGQGNYGYTL. The CDR3 DNA follows: TGTGCTAGTGCCACCGGACAGGGAAACTATGGCTACACCCTC.

In its sample, this clonotype was seen many times. CDR3 residues: CATSDGTGPNTEAFF. Written as DNA, the CDR3 is TGTGCCACCAGTGATGGGACAGGGCCGAACACTGAAGCTTTCTTT. This chain links TRBV24-1 with TRBJ1-1, with 9 bases fitting TRBD1. Unmatched junction bases numbered 2, after V lost 3 bases and J lost 1 base. The CDR3 contains 15 residues. Germline V gene lookup returns CDR1 KGHDR and CDR2 SFDVKD.

There are many counts of this clonotype. This chain joins TRBV27 and TRBJ2-1, with TRBD1 matching 10 bases. The CDR3 is 16 amino acids. The J segment lost 4 bases and the V segment lost 5 bases, leaving 8 bases of the junction unmatched. The V gene's germline CDR1 is MNHEY and CDR2 SMNVEV (reference sequence). CDR3 loop: CASSDPTGGSYNEQFF. For the CDR3, the DNA is TGTGCCAGCAGTGACCCGACAGGGGGCTCGTACAATGAGCAGTTCTTC.

This rearrangement joins TRBV7-9 to TRBJ1-2; the match to TRBD1 covers 8 bases. Germline-derived CDR1 and CDR2 are SEHNR and FQNEAQ (reference sequence). The CDR3 covers 13 residues. The J segment lost 7 bases and the V segment lost 4 bases, leaving 5 bases of the junction unmatched. The CDR3 nucleotides read TGTGCCAGCAGCTCGACAGGGGATGGTGGCTACACCTTC. This codes for CASSSTGDGGYTF.